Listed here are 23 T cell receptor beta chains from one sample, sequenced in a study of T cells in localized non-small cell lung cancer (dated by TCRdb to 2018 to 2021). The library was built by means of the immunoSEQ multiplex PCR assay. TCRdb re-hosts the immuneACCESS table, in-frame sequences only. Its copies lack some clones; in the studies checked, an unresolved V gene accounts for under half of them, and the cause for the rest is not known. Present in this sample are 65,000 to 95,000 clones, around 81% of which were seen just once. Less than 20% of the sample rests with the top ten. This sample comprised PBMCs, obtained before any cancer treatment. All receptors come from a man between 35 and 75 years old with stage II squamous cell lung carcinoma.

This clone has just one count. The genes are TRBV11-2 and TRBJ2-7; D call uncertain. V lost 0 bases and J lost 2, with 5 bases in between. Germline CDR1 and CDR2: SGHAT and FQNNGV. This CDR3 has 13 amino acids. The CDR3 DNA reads TGTGCCAGCAGCTTAGAACGGGCCTACGAGCAGTACTTC. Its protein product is CASSLERAYEQYF.

CDR3 sequence reads: CSVGGVRGTEQYF. The CDR3 nucleotides read TGCAGCGTTGGAGGGGTCAGGGGTACCGAGCAGTACTTC. The chain recombines TRBV29-1 with TRBJ2-7; maybe TRBD1 (6 bases). The V and J ends lost 4 bases and 6 bases respectively, with 16 bases between them. This CDR3 has 13 amino acids. CDR1 and CDR2 (germline): SQVTM, ANQGSEA.

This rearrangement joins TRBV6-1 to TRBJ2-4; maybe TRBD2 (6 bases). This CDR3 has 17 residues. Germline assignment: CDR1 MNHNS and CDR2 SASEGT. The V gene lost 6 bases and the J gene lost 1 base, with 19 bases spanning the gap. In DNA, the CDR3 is TGTGCCAGCAGAGAATTCCAAGGAGGGCTGGCCAAAAACATTCAGTACTTC. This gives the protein CASREFQGGLAKNIQYF.

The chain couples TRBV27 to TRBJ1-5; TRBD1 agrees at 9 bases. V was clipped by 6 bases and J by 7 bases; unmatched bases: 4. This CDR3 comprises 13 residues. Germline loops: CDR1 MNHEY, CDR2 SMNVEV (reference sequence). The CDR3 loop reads CASRQGAGQPQHF. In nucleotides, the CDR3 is TGTGCCAGCAGACAGGGGGCAGGGCAGCCCCAGCATTTT.

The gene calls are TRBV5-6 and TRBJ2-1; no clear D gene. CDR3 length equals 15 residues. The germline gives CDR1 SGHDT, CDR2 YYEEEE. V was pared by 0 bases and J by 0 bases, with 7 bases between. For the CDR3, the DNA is TGTGCCAGCAGCTTGGGCGACCGCTCCTACAATGAGCAGTTCTTC. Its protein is CASSLGDRSYNEQFF.

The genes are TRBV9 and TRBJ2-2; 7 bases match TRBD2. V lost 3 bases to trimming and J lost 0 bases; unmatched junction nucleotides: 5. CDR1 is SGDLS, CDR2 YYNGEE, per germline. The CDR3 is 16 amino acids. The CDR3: CASSAPLAANTGELFF. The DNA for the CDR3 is TGTGCCAGCAGCGCCCCTCTAGCGGCGAACACCGGGGAGCTGTTTTTT.

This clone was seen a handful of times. The CDR3 DNA reads TGTGCCAGCAGCCCATCGTTTGGGGGCAAGGAACCAGATACGCAGTATTTT. Translation gives CASSPSFGGKEPDTQYF. The J gene is TRBJ2-3, the V gene TRBV7-9; tentatively, D is TRBD1 (6 bases). The CDR3 is 17 residues long. With 5 bases removed from V and 4 bases from J, the gap between germline ends came to 22 bases. Germline V gene sequence: CDR1 SEHNR, CDR2 FQNEAQ (reference sequence).

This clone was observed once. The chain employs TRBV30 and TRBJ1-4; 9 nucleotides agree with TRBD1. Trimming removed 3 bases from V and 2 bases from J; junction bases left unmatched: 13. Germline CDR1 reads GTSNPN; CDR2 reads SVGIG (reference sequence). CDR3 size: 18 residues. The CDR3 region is CAWRRRGQGIGTNEKLFF. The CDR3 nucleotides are TGTGCCTGGAGGAGGCGCGGACAGGGGATAGGGACTAATGAAAAACTGTTTTTT. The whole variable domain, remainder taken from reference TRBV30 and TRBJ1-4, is SQTIHQWPATLVQPVGSPLSLECTVEGTSNPNLYWYRQAAGRGLQLLFYSVGIGQISSEVPQNLSASRPQDRQFILSSKKLLLSDSGFYLCAWRRRGQGIGTNEKLFFGSGTQLSVL.

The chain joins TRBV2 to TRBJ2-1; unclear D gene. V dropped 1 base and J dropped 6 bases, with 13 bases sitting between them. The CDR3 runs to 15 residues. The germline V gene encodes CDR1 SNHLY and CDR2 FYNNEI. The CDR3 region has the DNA TGTGCCAGCAGTGAAGTAAAGCAACGATCCAATGAGCAGTTCTTC. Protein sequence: CASSEVKQRSNEQFF.

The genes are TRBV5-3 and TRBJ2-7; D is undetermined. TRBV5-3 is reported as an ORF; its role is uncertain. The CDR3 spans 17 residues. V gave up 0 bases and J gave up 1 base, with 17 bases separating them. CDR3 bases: TGTGCCAGAAGCTTGGGTACTGGAAACCTCACTTCCTACGAGCAGTACTTC. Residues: CARSLGTGNLTSYEQYF.

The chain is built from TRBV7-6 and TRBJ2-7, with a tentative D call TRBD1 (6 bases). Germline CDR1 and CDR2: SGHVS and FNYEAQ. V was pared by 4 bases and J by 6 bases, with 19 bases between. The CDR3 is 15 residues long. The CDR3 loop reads CASSSGTILPGEQYF. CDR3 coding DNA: TGTGCCAGCAGCTCCGGGACAATCCTACCGGGCGAGCAGTACTTC.

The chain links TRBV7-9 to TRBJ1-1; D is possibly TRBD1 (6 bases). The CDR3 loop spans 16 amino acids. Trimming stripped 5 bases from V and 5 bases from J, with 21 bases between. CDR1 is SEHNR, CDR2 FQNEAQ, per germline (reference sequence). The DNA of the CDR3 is TGTGCCAGCAGCCCATCTCGGGGGGGCGGGGGAACTGAAGCTTTCTTT. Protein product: CASSPSRGGGGTEAFF.

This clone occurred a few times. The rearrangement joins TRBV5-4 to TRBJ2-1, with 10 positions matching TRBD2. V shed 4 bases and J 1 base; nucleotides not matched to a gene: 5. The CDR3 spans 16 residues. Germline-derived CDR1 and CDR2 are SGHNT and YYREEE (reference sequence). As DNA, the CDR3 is TGTGCCAGCAGCGTGCCGGGACTAGCGTCCTACAATGAGCAGTTCTTC. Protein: CASSVPGLASYNEQFF.

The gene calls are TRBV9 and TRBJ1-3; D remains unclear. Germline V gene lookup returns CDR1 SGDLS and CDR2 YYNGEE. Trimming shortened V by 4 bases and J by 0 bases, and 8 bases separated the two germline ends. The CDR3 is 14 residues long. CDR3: CASSLAGSGNTIYF. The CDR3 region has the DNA TGTGCCAGCAGCCTTGCGGGCTCTGGAAACACCATATATTTT. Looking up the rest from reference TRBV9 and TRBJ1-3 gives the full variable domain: DSGVTQTPKHLITATGQRVTLRCSPRSGDLSVYWYQQSLDQGLQFLIQYYNGEERAKGNILERFSAQQFPDLHSELNLSSLELGDSALYFCASSLAGSGNTIYFGEGSWLTVV.

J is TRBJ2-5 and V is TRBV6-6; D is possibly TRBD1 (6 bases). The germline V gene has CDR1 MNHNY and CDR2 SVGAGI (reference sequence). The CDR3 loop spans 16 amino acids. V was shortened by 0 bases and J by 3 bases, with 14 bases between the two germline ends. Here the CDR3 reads CASSYSANRDKETQYF. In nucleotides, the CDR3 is TGTGCCAGCAGTTACTCGGCCAACAGGGATAAAGAGACCCAGTACTTC.

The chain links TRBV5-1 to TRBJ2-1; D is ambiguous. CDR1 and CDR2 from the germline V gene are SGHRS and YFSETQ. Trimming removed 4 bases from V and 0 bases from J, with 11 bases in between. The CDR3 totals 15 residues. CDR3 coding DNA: TGCGCCAGCAGCCCACAGATTAGCTCCTACAATGAGCAGTTCTTC. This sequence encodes CASSPQISSYNEQFF.

The chain's CDR3 is CASSAPGLAVNEQFF. As DNA, the CDR3 is TGTGCCAGCAGCGCCCCGGGACTAGCGGTCAATGAGCAGTTCTTC. The chain uses TRBV9 and TRBJ2-1; 11 bases align to TRBD2. Germline V gives CDR1 SGDLS, CDR2 YYNGEE. J was trimmed by 6 bases and V by 3 bases; bases with no gene match: 5. The CDR3 covers 15 residues.

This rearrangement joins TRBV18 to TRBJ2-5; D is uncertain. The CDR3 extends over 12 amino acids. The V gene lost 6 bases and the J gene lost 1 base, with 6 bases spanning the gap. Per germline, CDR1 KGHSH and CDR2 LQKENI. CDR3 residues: CASSRVQETQYF. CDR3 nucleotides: TGTGCCAGCTCTCGGGTCCAAGAGACCCAGTACTTC.

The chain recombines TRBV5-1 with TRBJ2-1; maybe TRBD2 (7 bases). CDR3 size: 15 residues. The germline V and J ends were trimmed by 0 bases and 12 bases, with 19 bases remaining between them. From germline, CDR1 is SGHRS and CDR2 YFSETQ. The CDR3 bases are TGCGCCAGCAGCTTGGTTGCGGGGGCCCTCCTGGGGCAGTTCTTC. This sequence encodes CASSLVAGALLGQFF.

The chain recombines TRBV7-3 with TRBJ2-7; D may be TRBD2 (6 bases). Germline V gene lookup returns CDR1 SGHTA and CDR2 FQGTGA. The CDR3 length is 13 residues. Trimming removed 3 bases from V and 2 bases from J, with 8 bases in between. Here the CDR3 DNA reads TGTGCCAGCAGCTTGGGGGGAACCTACGAGCAGTACTTC. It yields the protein CASSLGGTYEQYF.

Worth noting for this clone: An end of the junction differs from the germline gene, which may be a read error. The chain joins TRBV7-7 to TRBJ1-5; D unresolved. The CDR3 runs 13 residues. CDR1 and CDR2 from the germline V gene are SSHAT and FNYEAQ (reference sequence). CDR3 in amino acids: CASSLDSNQPQHF. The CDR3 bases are TGTGCTAGCAGCTTAGATAGCAATCAGCCCCAGCATTTT.

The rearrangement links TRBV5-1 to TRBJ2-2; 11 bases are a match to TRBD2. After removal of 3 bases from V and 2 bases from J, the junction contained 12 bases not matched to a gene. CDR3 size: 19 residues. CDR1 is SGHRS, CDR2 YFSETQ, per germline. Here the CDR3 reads CASSYGLAGAKTNTGELFF. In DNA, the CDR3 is TGCGCCAGCAGCTACGGACTAGCGGGTGCAAAAACTAACACCGGGGAGCTGTTTTTT.

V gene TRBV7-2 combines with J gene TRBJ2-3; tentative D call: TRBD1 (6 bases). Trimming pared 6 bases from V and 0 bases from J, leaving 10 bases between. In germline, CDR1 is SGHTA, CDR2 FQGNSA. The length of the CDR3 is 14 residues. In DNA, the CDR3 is TGTGCCAGCAGACGGACAGTTAGCACAGATACGCAGTATTTT. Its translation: CASRRTVSTDTQYF.